A selection of T cell receptor beta chains follows, all from one sample in a study of blood T cell repertoires in COVID-19. The protocol was immunoSEQ multiplex PCR, while the TCRdb copy is restricted to in-frame clones and leaves out a portion. The table has around 230,000 clones, roughly 86% seen once. The sequenced sample was PBMCs or T cells enriched from blood (not recorded which). Receptor source: a woman aged 25 to 39 with acute COVID-19. Each CDR3 is given without its conserved first and last residue.

v_gene	j_gene	CDR3aa
TRBV6-5	TRBJ1-3	ASSSFSGNTIY
TRBV10-2	TRBJ2-3	ASSGEKSSDTQY
TRBV7-2	TRBJ2-7	ASSLARTGVLYEQY
TRBV27	TRBJ2-1	ASSSPAGHSYNEQF
TRBV7-2	TRBJ2-7	ASRPGQGGGEQY
TRBV19	TRBJ2-3	ASSSQQGLTDTQY
TRBV10-1	TRBJ1-1	ASSEQGLVF
TRBV19	TRBJ1-4	ASSMGQYEKLF
TRBV7-9	TRBJ1-3	ASSFGQSLGSGNTIY
TRBV4-1	TRBJ2-1	ASSQGAGGVNEQF
TRBV6-5	TRBJ1-6	ASSSREARNSPLH
TRBV7-3	TRBJ2-1	ASSQSRGNEQF
TRBV9	TRBJ2-5	ASSGPVQETQY
TRBV6-1	TRBJ1-1	ASSERGSTEAF
TRBV10-3	TRBJ1-4	AIGVQGFGEKLF
TRBV5-1	TRBJ1-3	ASSTRDSPSSGNTIY
TRBV7-2	TRBJ2-4	ASSATGAGNIQY
TRBV7-2	TRBJ2-2	ASSLAGGFVTGELF
TRBV7-2	TRBJ1-2	ASSLGAGTVYGYT
TRBV30	TRBJ1-1	AWILSGHGNTEAF
TRBV7-2	TRBJ2-7	ASSLGAGYEQY
TRBV7-6	TRBJ1-5	ASSPQTGSGQPQH
TRBV12-3/TRBV12-4	TRBJ1-4	ASTGTGNEKLF
TRBV19	TRBJ2-7	ASSIGRANYEQY
TRBV4-3	TRBJ1-2	ASSQGTAQGYT
TRBV7-9	TRBJ2-2	ASSLATNTGELF
TRBV30	TRBJ1-5	AWSVSFDQPQH
TRBV6-5	TRBJ1-6	ASGGQGPPLH
TRBV7-9	TRBJ1-1	ASSFETGGGTEAF
TRBV5-1	TRBJ1-6	ATNRSLPGQYNSPLH
TRBV6-5	TRBJ1-2	ASSPGTGGFGYT
TRBV19	TRBJ2-3	ASNLGVGTQY
TRBV19	TRBJ1-2	ASTSGDLNYGYT
TRBV7-8	TRBJ2-7	ASSLSRTSDSEQY
TRBV18	TRBJ1-5	ASSPTRGQGNQPQH